This record looks at one T cell receptor (beta chain) sequence and its context. Its specificity is unknown. The sample comes from a study of T cells expressing NK-cell markers. Study-level background: Repertoires of TCR beta were obtained from T cells sorted as CD3+CD56+NKG2C+, CD3+CD56+NKG2C- and CD3+CD56-NKG2C+. Study-level results: The same clonotypes also predominated in the CD3+CD56-NKG2C+ fraction of several donors.

Germline CDR1 is LGHDT and CDR2 is YNNKEL (reference sequence). CDR3 length equals 15 residues. TCRdb re-called the 5' RACE reads and catalogs CDR3 proteins one per entry, DNA excluded. The sample has about 450,000 distinct CDR3 sequences; the top ten hold roughly 8%. V gene TRBV3-1 combines with J gene TRBJ2-7; TCRdb's D gene call, TRBD2, goes unchecked for lack of DNA. Sequenced sample: blood T cells: a sorted CD56 or NKG2C T cell subset, CD4+ or CD8+ T cells, or bulk PBMC T cells (not recorded which). This clonotype was obtained from a woman aged 18 to 75 in good health. The CDR3 protein is CASSQDSLAVYEQYF.